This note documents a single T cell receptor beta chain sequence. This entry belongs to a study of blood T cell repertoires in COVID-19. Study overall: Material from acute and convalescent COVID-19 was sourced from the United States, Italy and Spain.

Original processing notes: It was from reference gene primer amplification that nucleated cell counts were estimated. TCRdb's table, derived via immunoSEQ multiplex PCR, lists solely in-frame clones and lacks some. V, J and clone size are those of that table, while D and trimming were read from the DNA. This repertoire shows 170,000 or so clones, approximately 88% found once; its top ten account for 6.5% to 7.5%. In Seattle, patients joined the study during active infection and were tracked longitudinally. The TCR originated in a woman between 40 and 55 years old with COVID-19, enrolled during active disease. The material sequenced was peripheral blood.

CDR3 DNA sequence: TGTGCCAGCAGTCTGATCCGGGACAAACCTACGGGGTACGAGCAGTACTTC. This encodes CASSLIRDKPTGYEQYF. The chain uses TRBV28 and TRBJ2-7; D is perhaps TRBD1 (6 bases). Trimming pared 5 bases from V and 4 bases from J, leaving 24 bases between. Germline V gives CDR1 MDHEN, CDR2 SYDVKM. The CDR3 contains 17 residues.